What follows describes a single T cell receptor (beta chain). Its antigen is unknown. These data belong to a study of T-cell memory formation after mild COVID-19. Overall study results and limits: Of the contracting clones, CD4+ ones lay mainly in CM and EM, and CD8+ ones in EMRA.

Barcoded TCR alpha and TCR beta cDNA libraries with UMIs came from 5'RACE using constant-segment primers. TCRdb re-derived calls from the 5' RACE reads in MiXCR, one entry per CDR3 protein. The data show about 15,000 distinct CDR3 sequences, with roughly a fifth seen just once and 45% to 50% held by the top ten. The CDR3 length is 16 residues. In germline, CDR1 is MGHRA, CDR2 YSYEKL. The V gene end was trimmed by 0 bases and the J gene end by 5 bases; junction bases not matched to a gene: 4. This receptor was identified in an adult woman who had mild COVID-19 (a few samples of this study predate the infection). Cell type and time point are not known. The chain recombines TRBV4-1 with TRBJ2-1; 10 bases are a match to TRBD2. Sequenced material: PBMCs or a T cell subset sorted from them (not recorded which). CDR3 coding DNA: TGCGCCAGCAGCCAAGATCCTCTAGCGGGAGACAATGAGCAGTTCTTC. It is translated as CASSQDPLAGDNEQFF.